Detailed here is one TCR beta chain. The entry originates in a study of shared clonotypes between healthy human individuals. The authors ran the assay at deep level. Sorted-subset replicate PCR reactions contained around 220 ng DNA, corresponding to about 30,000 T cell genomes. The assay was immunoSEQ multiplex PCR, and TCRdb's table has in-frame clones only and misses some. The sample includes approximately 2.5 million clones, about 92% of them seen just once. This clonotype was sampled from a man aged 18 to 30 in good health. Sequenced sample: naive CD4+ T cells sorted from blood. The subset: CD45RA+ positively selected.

CDR3 region: CASSVGTGSSQYF. The CDR3 bases are TGTGCCAGTAGTGTGGGGACAGGGTCGTCCCAGTACTTC. This chain joins TRBV19 and TRBJ2-5; TRBD1 aligns across 9 bases. CDR3 length: 13 amino acids. From germline, CDR1 is LNHDA and CDR2 SQIVND (reference sequence). With 5 bases clipped from V and 9 bases from J, the junction kept 7 bases outside the gene matches.